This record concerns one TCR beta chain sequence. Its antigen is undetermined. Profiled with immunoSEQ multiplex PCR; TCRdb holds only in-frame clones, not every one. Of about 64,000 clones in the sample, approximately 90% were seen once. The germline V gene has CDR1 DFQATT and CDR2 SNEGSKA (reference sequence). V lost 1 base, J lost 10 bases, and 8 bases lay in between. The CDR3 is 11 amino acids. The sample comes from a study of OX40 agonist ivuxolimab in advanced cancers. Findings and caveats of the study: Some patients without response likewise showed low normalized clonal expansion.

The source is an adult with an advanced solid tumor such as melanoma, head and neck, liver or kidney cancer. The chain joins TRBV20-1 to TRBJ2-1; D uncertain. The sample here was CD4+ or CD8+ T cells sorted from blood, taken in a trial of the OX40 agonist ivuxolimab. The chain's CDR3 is CSARVLSEQFF. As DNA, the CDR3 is TGCAGTGCTAGAGTCCTTAGCGAGCAGTTCTTC.